This is a list of T cell receptor beta chains from one sample in a study of CD8 T cells in ankylosing spondylitis. TCRdb reprocessed the 5' RACE reads with MiXCR, giving one entry per CDR3 protein. Here the sample spans approximately 290,000 distinct CDR3 sequences, about 20% being singletons. Material for sequencing was blood, either unsorted or a sorted T cell fraction (not recorded which). The source of these receptors is a female donor with ankylosing spondylitis or in good health (not recorded which). Both conserved end residues are part of each CDR3. Clone size is stated in some rows and not others, as once, few, many or a class when expanded.

j_gene: TRBJ2-5; v_gene: TRBV20-1; abundance: many; CDR3aa: CSATGSGKETQYF
j_gene: TRBJ2-3; v_gene: TRBV7-9; abundance: NA; CDR3aa: CASSLGGMIDTQYF
j_gene: TRBJ2-1; v_gene: TRBV5-6; abundance: NA; CDR3aa: CASGRRPESNEQFF
j_gene: TRBJ2-7; v_gene: TRBV5-4; abundance: NA; CDR3aa: CASSLGRYREQYF
j_gene: TRBJ2-1; v_gene: TRBV30; abundance: NA; CDR3aa: CAWSLTGSNEQFF
j_gene: TRBJ1-3; v_gene: TRBV7-9; abundance: many; CDR3aa: CASSLGGVGNTIYF
j_gene: TRBJ2-3; v_gene: TRBV20-1; abundance: once; CDR3aa: CSALTSGAGDTQYF
j_gene: TRBJ2-7; v_gene: TRBV5-5; abundance: NA; CDR3aa: CASSLVGNYEQYF
j_gene: TRBJ2-7; v_gene: TRBV6-5; abundance: NA; CDR3aa: CASSYTSDYEQYF
j_gene: TRBJ1-1; v_gene: TRBV20-1; abundance: few; CDR3aa: CSASPGNTEAFF
j_gene: TRBJ2-3; v_gene: TRBV12-5; abundance: few; CDR3aa: CASGLPSEGLAVTDTQYF
j_gene: TRBJ1-1; v_gene: TRBV5-1; abundance: NA; CDR3aa: CASSTRDTGEAFF
j_gene: TRBJ2-6; v_gene: TRBV29-1; abundance: NA; CDR3aa: CSADSDSGANVLTF
j_gene: TRBJ2-2; v_gene: TRBV6-5; abundance: few; CDR3aa: CASSYGTTNTGELFF
j_gene: TRBJ2-7; v_gene: TRBV6-2/TRBV6-3; abundance: few; CDR3aa: CASRDGMGSYEQYF
j_gene: TRBJ2-3; v_gene: TRBV4-3; abundance: NA; CDR3aa: CASSQEITAGTDTQYF
j_gene: TRBJ2-7; v_gene: TRBV20-1; abundance: NA; CDR3aa: CSARDRGSGYEQYF
j_gene: TRBJ2-5; v_gene: TRBV7-6; abundance: few; CDR3aa: CASSFGTAGNLETQYF
j_gene: TRBJ2-4; v_gene: TRBV20-1; abundance: NA; CDR3aa: CSASPTAALAKNIQYF
j_gene: TRBJ2-3; v_gene: TRBV7-9; abundance: NA; CDR3aa: CASSARAGTQYF
j_gene: TRBJ2-2; v_gene: TRBV6-2/TRBV6-3; abundance: many; CDR3aa: CASSLRPDTGELFF
j_gene: TRBJ2-2; v_gene: TRBV28; abundance: NA; CDR3aa: CASNLAGLSTGELFF
j_gene: TRBJ2-7; v_gene: TRBV10-2; abundance: NA; CDR3aa: CASSLISGRASYEQYF
j_gene: TRBJ2-7; v_gene: TRBV7-2; abundance: few; CDR3aa: CASSKTAGVYEQYF
j_gene: TRBJ1-1; v_gene: TRBV12-3/TRBV12-4; abundance: many; CDR3aa: CASSPDRTGLNTEAFF
j_gene: TRBJ2-7; v_gene: TRBV6-6; abundance: NA; CDR3aa: CASSYSNEEQYF
j_gene: TRBJ1-4; v_gene: TRBV7-2; abundance: NA; CDR3aa: CASSRTGRNEKLFF
j_gene: TRBJ1-6; v_gene: TRBV5-1; abundance: few; CDR3aa: CANGSGGVMNSPLHF
j_gene: TRBJ2-1; v_gene: TRBV7-2; abundance: NA; CDR3aa: CASSWRTSANNEQFF
j_gene: TRBJ2-5; v_gene: TRBV15; abundance: NA; CDR3aa: CATSTLGAGGETQYF
j_gene: TRBJ1-1; v_gene: TRBV20-1; abundance: NA; CDR3aa: CRSRTGWGTEAFF
j_gene: TRBJ2-7; v_gene: TRBV2; abundance: NA; CDR3aa: CASAVTYEQYF
j_gene: TRBJ2-2; v_gene: TRBV9; abundance: NA; CDR3aa: CASSAAANTGELFF
j_gene: TRBJ1-2; v_gene: TRBV7-2; abundance: once; CDR3aa: CASSLDAGAYGYTF
j_gene: TRBJ2-3; v_gene: TRBV18; abundance: few; CDR3aa: CASSPTSGSRDTQYF
j_gene: TRBJ2-3; v_gene: TRBV2; abundance: NA; CDR3aa: CATPTRVFTDTQYF
j_gene: TRBJ2-5; v_gene: TRBV7-9; abundance: few; CDR3aa: CASSSPSGGRSAETQYF
j_gene: TRBJ2-2; v_gene: TRBV6-2/TRBV6-3; abundance: NA; CDR3aa: CASSPPRLHGTGELFF
j_gene: TRBJ1-2; v_gene: TRBV4-2; abundance: NA; CDR3aa: CASSPRPGRGSSGYGYTF
j_gene: TRBJ2-1; v_gene: TRBV9; abundance: few; CDR3aa: CASSVGDGRREQFF